Sequencing of this T cell receptor (beta chain) was carried out in a study of OX40 agonist ivuxolimab in advanced cancers. Study-wide context: Patients receiving dose escalation had hepatocellular carcinoma, melanoma, renal cell or head and neck cancer. The group had a mean age of about 60 years, ranged from about 20 to 85, and was less than 85% male. Study outcomes and limitations: On average, CD8+ T cells showed a greater number of expanded clones than CD4+. Some nonresponders additionally presented with little normalized T-cell clonal expansion.

The table came from immunoSEQ multiplex PCR; TCRdb's copy has only in-frame clones and leaves some out. This table has more than 65,000 clones, roughly 94% appearing once. CDR3 length: 13 amino acids. V lost 3 bases to trimming and J lost 7 bases, with 10 bases between them. CDR1 and CDR2 from the germline V gene are MDHEN and SYDVKM. Of note for this clone: Its target is not known.

The receptor comes from an adult with an advanced solid tumor such as melanoma, head and neck, liver or kidney cancer. The chain joins TRBV28 to TRBJ1-5, with D hard to call. The material sequenced was CD4+ or CD8+ T cells sorted from blood, taken in a trial of the OX40 agonist ivuxolimab. DNA for the CDR3: TGTGCCAGCAGTTTCGGGCAGAGGCAGCCCCAGCATTTT. It is translated as CASSFGQRQPQHF.